Below, one T cell receptor beta chain is given with its context. This sample was included in a study of OX40 agonist ivuxolimab in advanced cancers. CDR1 and CDR2 (germline): SGHDN, FVKESK. CDR3 length: 15 residues. Trimming pared 3 bases from V and 7 bases from J, leaving 16 bases between. TCRdb's table, derived via immunoSEQ multiplex PCR, lists solely in-frame clones and lacks some. The table has some 38,000 clones, 92% seen once. Material: CD4+ or CD8+ T cells sorted from blood, obtained in a trial of the OX40 agonist ivuxolimab. The chain is built from TRBV14 and TRBJ2-1; D not certain. The receptor was isolated from an adult with an advanced solid tumor such as melanoma, head and neck, liver or kidney cancer. The CDR3 loop is CASSQSVGFQNEQFF. As DNA, the CDR3 is TGTGCCAGCAGCCAGTCCGTGGGATTTCAGAATGAGCAGTTCTTC.